Following are 21 T cell receptor beta chains from one sample sequenced in a study of T cell responses to AZD1222 COVID-19 vaccine. The data were produced by immunoSEQ multiplex PCR, yet TCRdb's version contains in-frame clones alone and is incomplete. The sample contains over 85,000 clones, about 94% of which appear only once. Source: peripheral blood, taken 28 days after the second AZD1222 dose. All receptors derive from an adult who received the AZD1222 COVID-19 vaccine.

The chain carries TRBV7-9 and TRBJ1-1; D not certain. V was shortened by 2 bases and J by 14 bases, with 12 bases between the two germline ends. Germline V gene data show CDR1 as SEHNR and CDR2 as FQNEAQ (reference sequence). The CDR3 is 11 amino acids. DNA of the CDR3: TGTGCCAGCAGCTTACATCAAGGGTGGTTCTTT. Translating it yields CASSLHQGWFF.

CDR3 protein: CASSGPGGGNSPLHF. The CDR3, as DNA: TGTGCCAGCAGCGGACCAGGGGGTGGTAATTCACCCCTCCACTTT. The gene calls are TRBV9 and TRBJ1-6; 7 bases match TRBD1. J gave up 6 bases and V 3 bases, and 6 bases lay outside the gene matches. In germline, CDR1 is SGDLS, CDR2 YYNGEE. The CDR3 loop spans 15 amino acids.

CDR3 in amino acids: CASSRGTSGGGGRNEQFF. In nucleotides, the CDR3 is TGCGCCAGCAGCAGAGGGACTAGCGGGGGAGGAGGCCGCAATGAGCAGTTCTTC. The chain employs TRBV5-1 and TRBJ2-1; 14 positions agree with TRBD2. Germline loops: CDR1 SGHRS, CDR2 YFSETQ. The CDR3 has 18 residues. V trimming: 4 bases; J trimming: 6 bases; junction bases outside the gene matches: 12.

The chain joins TRBV19 to TRBJ1-2; tentatively, D is TRBD1 (5 bases). Germline V gene sequence: CDR1 LNHDA, CDR2 SQIVND (reference sequence). This CDR3 has 11 amino acids. The V and J ends lost 7 bases and 5 bases respectively, with 8 bases between them. CDR3 sequence (DNA): TGTGCCAGTAACGGGGGGTATGGCTACACCTTC. This sequence encodes CASNGGYGYTF.

The rearrangement joins TRBV5-1 to TRBJ1-6; D is possibly TRBD1 (5 bases). Germline V gene data show CDR1 as SGHRS and CDR2 as YFSETQ. This CDR3 is 15 amino acids long. Trimming removed 0 bases from V and 7 bases from J, with 11 bases in between. CDR3 region: CASSLVGGGNSPLHF. CDR3 sequence (DNA): TGCGCCAGCAGCTTGGTCGGGGGAGGAAATTCACCCCTCCACTTT.

V and J are TRBV24-1 and TRBJ2-1; TRBD1 is a possible D gene (5 bases). Germline-derived CDR1 and CDR2 are KGHDR and SFDVKD. This CDR3 comprises 14 residues. V dropped 7 bases and J dropped 6 bases, with 15 bases sitting between them. In DNA form, the CDR3 reads TGTGCCACCAGCGCTAAGGGCCAGGGCAATGAGCAGTTCTTC. Translating gives CATSAKGQGNEQFF.

The gene calls are TRBV29-1 and TRBJ1-2, with D possibly TRBD1 on 6 matching bases. The germline V gene has CDR1 SQVTM and CDR2 ANQGSEA. V shed 8 bases and J shed 7 bases, with 20 bases lying between them. This CDR3 contains 13 residues. CDR3 DNA sequence: TGCAGCACCTCGCGGACAGTAGATTCTGGCTACACCTTC. Its protein is CSTSRTVDSGYTF.

The J gene is TRBJ1-4, the V gene TRBV10-3; D gene unclear. The CDR3 length is 15 residues. Germline CDR1 is ENHRY and CDR2 is SYGVKD. The V end lost 0 bases, the J end lost 1 base, and 6 bases lay between the germline ends. DNA of the CDR3: TGTGCCATCAGTGAGTCCATTGTAACTAATGAAAAACTGTTTTTT. This encodes CAISESIVTNEKLFF.

The chain combines TRBV7-9 with TRBJ2-2; D is ambiguous. This CDR3 comprises 15 residues. From germline, CDR1 is SEHNR and CDR2 FQNEAQ (reference sequence). V lost 3 bases and J 3 bases, leaving 11 bases between the germline ends. Here the CDR3 reads CASSFSMGDTGELFF. The CDR3 DNA is TGTGCCAGCAGCTTCTCTATGGGCGACACCGGGGAGCTGTTTTTT.

The chain has TRBV5-1 and TRBJ1-1; 8 nucleotides agree with TRBD1. The V segment lost 4 bases and the J segment 4 bases; nucleotides outside the gene matches: 12. Germline CDR1 reads SGHRS; CDR2 reads YFSETQ. The CDR3 runs 16 residues. CDR3 amino acids: CASSQDGQGAGTEAFF. The CDR3 region has the DNA TGCGCCAGCAGCCAAGACGGCCAGGGGGCGGGCACTGAAGCTTTCTTT.

This clone was seen once. CDR3 in DNA: TGCGCCAGCAGCAAAACGGGACAGGACTATGGCTACACCTTC. Protein product: CASSKTGQDYGYTF. V gene TRBV4-1 combines with J gene TRBJ1-2, with 8 positions matching TRBD1. The trim removed 5 bases at V and 3 bases at J, leaving 5 bases unmatched. CDR1 is MGHRA, CDR2 YSYEKL, per germline. This CDR3 contains 14 residues.

V gene TRBV6-6 combines with J gene TRBJ1-2, with D possibly being TRBD1 (6 bases). Per the germline V gene, CDR1 is MNHNY and CDR2 is SVGAGI (reference sequence). The CDR3 contains 15 residues. The V and J ends lost 6 bases and 3 bases respectively, with 17 bases between them. The CDR3 sequence: CASRTISTGDYGYTF. DNA for the CDR3: TGTGCCAGCAGAACGATTTCGACAGGCGACTATGGCTACACCTTC.

This rearrangement joins TRBV5-1 to TRBJ2-2; D might be TRBD2 (7 bases). V was clipped by 6 bases and J by 6 bases, with 15 bases between them. Germline V CDR1 and CDR2: SGHRS, YFSETQ. CDR3 size: 14 residues. The CDR3 protein is CASTLRGGSGELFF. CDR3 nucleotide sequence: TGCGCCAGCACCCTGAGGGGGGGTTCCGGGGAGCTGTTTTTT.

The chain uses TRBV5-6 and TRBJ2-7; D is ambiguous. This CDR3 has 12 residues. The germline gives CDR1 SGHDT, CDR2 YYEEEE. V was pared by 2 bases and J by 4 bases, with 7 bases between. This CDR3 reads CASSLSDYEQYF. DNA for the CDR3: TGTGCCAGCAGCTTATCCGATTACGAGCAGTACTTC.

This chain uses TRBV5-1 with TRBJ1-2; 9 bases are a match to TRBD1. The CDR3 has 13 residues. With V trimmed by 1 base and J by 6 bases, 1 base remained unmatched. In germline, CDR1 is SGHRS, CDR2 YFSETQ. The CDR3 region has the DNA TGCGCCAGCAGCTTGACAGGGGGCGATGGCTACACCTTC. Translation: CASSLTGGDGYTF.

V is TRBV2 and J is TRBJ1-3, with D possibly being TRBD1 (5 bases). The V gene lost 7 bases and the J gene lost 7 bases, with 11 bases spanning the gap. CDR1 and CDR2 from the germline V gene are SNHLY and FYNNEI. The CDR3 contains 12 residues. CDR3 coding DNA: TGTGCCAGCACCTTAGAGGGGAACACCATATATTTT. Residues: CASTLEGNTIYF.

J is TRBJ1-5 and V is TRBV5-1, with unresolved D. From germline, CDR1 is SGHRS and CDR2 YFSETQ. The CDR3 runs 15 residues. The ends were cut back, 5 bases at V and 5 bases at J, with 17 bases in the middle. The chain's CDR3 is CASSSVSGGDQPQHF. The CDR3 DNA is TGCGCCAGCAGTTCCGTCTCGGGCGGGGATCAGCCCCAGCATTTT.

The rearrangement uses TRBV10-3 and TRBJ1-1; D is undetermined. The ends were cut back, 0 bases at V and 10 bases at J, with 15 bases in the middle. Germline V gene sequence: CDR1 ENHRY, CDR2 SYGVKD. The CDR3 loop spans 14 amino acids. The CDR3 here is CAISESSPNPRAFF. The CDR3 DNA is TGTGCCATCAGTGAGTCGTCCCCCAACCCCAGAGCTTTCTTT.

In this sample, this clone turned up a few times. V gene TRBV27 combines with J gene TRBJ1-5, with a weak D call TRBD1 (6 bases). This CDR3 contains 14 residues. CDR1 MNHEY and CDR2 SMNVEV come from the germline V gene (reference sequence). Trimming took off 5 bases at V and 5 bases at J, with 13 bases between the two ends. The CDR3: CASSPQGYYQPQHF. The DNA for the CDR3 is TGTGCCAGCAGTCCACAGGGTTATTATCAGCCCCAGCATTTT.

The CDR3 region is CASSVQAGWDGYTF. In DNA form, the CDR3 reads TGTGCCAGCAGTGTTCAGGCAGGTTGGGATGGCTACACCTTC. The chain has TRBV6-4 and TRBJ1-2; D gene unclear. Trimming left V 4 bases short and J 6 bases short, with 15 bases between. The CDR3 loop spans 14 amino acids. The germline CDR1 and CDR2 sequences are MRHNA and SNTAGT.

CDR3 region: CASSQGQGSSPQHF. In nucleotides, the CDR3 is TGTGCCAGCAGCCAAGGGCAGGGGTCATCGCCCCAGCATTTT. This chain links TRBV3-1 (or the pseudogene TRBV3-2) with TRBJ1-5, with D tentatively TRBD1 (6 bases). This CDR3 has 14 amino acids. Germline V gene data show CDR1 as LGHDT and CDR2 as YNNKEL (reference sequence). V was pared by 1 base and J by 9 bases, with 13 bases between.